This T cell receptor beta chain was identified during a study of cytomegalovirus exposure and HLA in healthy donors. Note on this clone: The antigen is not known.

The PCR had 60 Vbeta and 13 Jbeta primers. Assay: immunoSEQ multiplex PCR; the TCRdb copy retains only in-frame clones and omits some. The table has tens of thousands of clones, 75% to 80% seen once. Regarding the study as a whole: Altogether, 150 or so TCR beta chains were recorded as cytomegalovirus-associated. In an earlier analysis, most TCR beta V segments were productive about 90% or about 30% of the time.

The sequenced sample consisted of PBMCs. The clonotype was recovered from a man in his forties or fifties in good health and CMV-seronegative.

CDR3 region: CASSLNRASSTDTQYF. The CDR3 DNA reads TGTGCCAGCAGCTTGAACCGAGCTTCTAGCACAGATACGCAGTATTTT. The chain links TRBV5-4 to TRBJ2-3; D not resolved. The germline V gene has CDR1 SGHNT and CDR2 YYREEE (reference sequence). The CDR3 sequence is 16 residues long. Trimming took 1 base from V and 0 from J, leaving 12 bases between them.